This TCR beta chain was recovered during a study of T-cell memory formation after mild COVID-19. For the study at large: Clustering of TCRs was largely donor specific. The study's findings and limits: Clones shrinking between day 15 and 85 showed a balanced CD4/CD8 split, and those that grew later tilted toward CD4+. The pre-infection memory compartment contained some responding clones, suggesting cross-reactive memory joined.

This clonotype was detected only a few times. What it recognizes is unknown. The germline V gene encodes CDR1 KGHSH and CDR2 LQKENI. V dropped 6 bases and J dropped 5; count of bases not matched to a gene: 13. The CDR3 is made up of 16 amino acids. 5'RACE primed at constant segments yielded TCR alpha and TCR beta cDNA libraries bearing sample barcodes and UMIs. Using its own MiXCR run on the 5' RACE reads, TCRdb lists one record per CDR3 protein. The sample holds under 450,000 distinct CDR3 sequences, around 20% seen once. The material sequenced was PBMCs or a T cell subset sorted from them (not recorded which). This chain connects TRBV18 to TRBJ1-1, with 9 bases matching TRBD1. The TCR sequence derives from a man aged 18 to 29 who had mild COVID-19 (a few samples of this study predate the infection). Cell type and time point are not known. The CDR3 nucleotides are TGTGCCAGCTCGGAAGGGACAGGGTACACGGGGACTGAAGCTTTCTTT. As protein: CASSEGTGYTGTEAFF.